This T cell receptor (beta chain) was observed in a study of Ad26.COV2.S vaccination and SARS-CoV-2 variants (dated by TCRdb to the early 2020s). About the full investigation: Vaccine-arm donors came from COV1001, a multicentre, randomized, double-blind, placebo-controlled phase I-IIa trial of Ad26.COV2.S in healthy adults. Dosing of Ad26.COV2.S was intramuscular, at either 5x10^10 or 1x10^11 viral particles, delivered as one shot or as two shots spaced 56 days apart. TCRbeta repertoire sequencing was used to assess the specificity and breadth of SARS-CoV-2-reactive T cell receptors after Ad26.COV2.S vaccination. A total of around 32 samples were included in the TCR-sequenced set, comprising about 20 Ad26.COV2.S vaccine recipients, 5 placebo recipients and 8 SARS-CoV-2 convalescent individuals. Participants in the trial were split at random into five groups of five each, receiving low-dose or high-dose Ad26.COV2.S once or twice, or else placebo on both occasions. Investigators remained blinded to trial group allocation during experiments and outcome assessment.

Only one count was recorded for this clone. It lacks a known antigen. Qualities for individual bases were not recorded, and no much larger clone is one base off. The germline V gene (reference sequence) provides CDR1 GTSNPN and CDR2 SVGIG. Its CDR3 holds 14 amino acids, cysteine through phenylalanine. Solely the CDR3 DNA is kept, with 42 bases framed from the first base. V gives up 3 bases and J gives up 5 bases, and the segment between their germline ends measures 11 bases. On the study overall, not on this receptor specifically: Compared with placebo recipients, Ad26.COV2.S recipients showed higher spike-specific TCR breadth (P = 0.0014). The authors noted that total T cell responses may have been underestimated by the TCR breadth and depth analyses. After vaccination, spike-specific CD8+ and CD4+ T cell responses were reported to show substantial breadth. Vaccine and placebo recipients had similar non-spike TCR breadth, a finding consistent with the vaccine containing only spike. The study was not powered to compare responses between vaccine doses or regimens.

Sample treatment or condition, as interpreted from the label and publication: 15 to 20 received Ad26.COV2.S at low or high dose, single or two shots; several received placebo; per-sample allocation not given. For vaccine and placebo recipients, repertoires were sequenced using samples collected on day 63 after the first injection. Between 29 July and 7 August 2020, Cohort 1b enrolled about 27 adults aged 18-55 years at one site in Boston, USA. As a vaccine, Ad26.COV2.S was a replication-incompetent adenovirus type 26 vector that expressed a prefusion-stabilized SARS-CoV-2 spike protein derived from the original Wuhan strain. The immunoSEQ Assay was the method used to sequence TCRbeta CDR3 regions. After extraction, genomic DNA underwent amplification by bias-controlled multiplex PCR, followed by high-throughput sequencing. From the authors' description of their analysis: Collapsing and filtering of sequences were performed to quantify the absolute abundance of each unique TCRbeta CDR3 region. T cell fraction was estimated by normalizing TCRbeta template counts to usable DNA, with usable DNA measured through amplification of reference genes found in all nucleated cells. Repertoire TCRs were annotated as SARS-CoV-2-specific by exact matching of V gene, CDR3 amino acid sequence and J gene to a known reactive TCR set. The reference SARS-CoV-2 TCR set came from MIRA and was filtered for enrichment in COVID-19-positive ImmuneCODE repertoires, removing public or cross-reactive TCRs. Using the MIRA antigens, annotated TCRs were further analysed by specific ORF or by position within an ORF. Breadth was defined as annotated unique rearrangements over total unique productive rearrangements; depth was the summed frequency of those rearrangements. Two-sided Wilcoxon rank-sum tests were used to compare TCR breadth between groups. Sourced from immuneACCESS, this table was stored by TCRdb with only in-frame sequences that have V and J called. A share of the clones is absent; for the studies checked, an unresolved V gene accounts for under half, and the remainder has no known explanation. V and J calls and clone size are those listed in that table; D and trimming were worked out from the DNA. A total of about 350,000 clones appear in this sample, about 85% of them only once. The ten largest clones add up to 3% to 4% of the sample.

The rearrangement joined TRBV30 to TRBJ1-6; no D gene is confidently identified. The sequences come from peripheral blood, collected in a trial of Ad26.COV2.S vaccine versus placebo. The clonotype was recovered from a person aged 18-60 years who received the Ad26.COV2.S COVID-19 vaccine or a placebo. The DNA is TGTGCCTGGAGCGACCTGGGAAATAATTCACCCCTCCACTTT. Its protein is CAWSDLGNNSPLHF. With the portions outside the CDR3 filled from the reference TRBV30 and TRBJ1-6 genes, the complete variable region becomes SQTIHQWPATLVQPVGSPLSLECTVEGTSNPNLYWYRQAAGRGLQLLFYSVGIGQISSEVPQNLSASRPQDRQFILSSKKLLLSDSGFYLCAWSDLGNNSPLHFGNGTRLTVT.